This TCR beta chain was recorded in a study of cytomegalovirus exposure and HLA in healthy donors. Study-level results: Donor immune exposure was known only as CMV serostatus.

This clone appeared a few times. The antigen remains unidentified. The study ran its PCR with 60 Vbeta and 13 Jbeta primers. Sequencing was performed with immunoSEQ multiplex PCR; in TCRdb, only in-frame clones are kept and a portion is missing. The repertoire has about 170,000 clones, 80% to 90% of them found once; the top ten carry roughly 5.2%. Germline V gene lookup returns CDR1 SGHRS and CDR2 YFSETQ. Trimming shortened V by 0 bases and J by 13 bases, and 17 bases separated the two germline ends. The CDR3 covers 15 residues. This receptor was identified in a woman aged 18 to 35 in good health and CMV-seropositive. The specimen was PBMCs. V and J are TRBV5-1 and TRBJ1-6; the D gene is possibly TRBD1 (5 bases). The CDR3, as DNA: TGCGCCAGCAGCTTGGGGGGGGAGGGGATTTTTCCCCTCCACTTT. Translation gives CASSLGGEGIFPLHF.